The entry below describes one TCR beta chain. Its antigen remains undetermined. No base-level quality is on record; no much larger clone is a single base apart. TCRbeta CDR3 regions were amplified from genomic DNA using the immunoSEQ Assay, a bias-controlled multiplex PCR. On the study's bioinformatics: The number of nucleated cells in each sample was estimated by amplification of reference gene primers within the assay. To quantify the absolute abundance of each unique TCRbeta CDR3 rearrangement, sequence reads were collapsed and filtered. For each sample, productive Simpson clonality was calculated as the square root of Simpson's diversity index across productive rearrangements. Not all clones reach the TCRdb copy of this immuneACCESS table, which keeps in-frame sequences only. Checked studies attribute under half of the gap to unresolved V genes and leave the rest unexplained. V, J and clone size reflect that table, while D and trimming were determined from the DNA. The sample table shows roughly 260,000 clones, and 88% are seen once. Approximately 3.7% of the sample is taken by the ten largest.

V has 6 bases trimmed and J has 7 bases trimmed; junction bases matching no gene number 11. The CDR3 starts with the cysteine, ends with the phenylalanine, and has 15 residues. The retained sequence is limited to the CDR3, 45 bases, with the frame set at the first base. According to the germline V gene, CDR1 reads MGHRA and CDR2 reads YSYEKL. The data belong to a study of blood T cell repertoires in COVID-19 (dated by TCRdb to 2018 to 2020). About the full investigation: Samples covering the acute and convalescent phases of COVID-19 were provided by collaborators in the United States, Italy and Spain. Where available, HLA class I and class II types were obtained from metadata supplied by the sample provider rather than from assay-based typing. The repertoires were made available in a free public database intended to serve as a resource for research on the immune response to SARS-CoV-2. The prospective study material was composed of cDNA or gDNA derived from T cells, B-cell-depleted T cells, or PBMCs. The dataset comprised deeply sampled blood TCRbeta repertoires from subjects exposed to, actively infected with, or recovered from COVID-19. A de-identified subject ID, COVID-19 status, age in years and sex were almost always included in the sample metadata. Samples came from the ongoing ImmuneRACE study (first 160 participants) plus 1,254 subjects from 6 global collaborators.

Another Seattle source contributed samples from volunteer blood donors who had recovered from COVID-19. The collaborating institutions used their own protocols to collect whole blood in K2EDTA tubes. Collaborator samples were shipped for TCRbeta analysis as frozen whole blood, isolated PBMCs, or DNA extracted from either sample type. Overall results and qualifications from the work: Clinical and demographic metadata were provided uncurated, with the amount varying by source and participant.

This TCR was sampled from a man in his sixties who had recovered from COVID-19. Sequenced: peripheral blood. The chain couples TRBV4-1 to TRBJ2-3; the central 9 bases match TRBD1. The CDR3 reads as follows: CASRDRDRAQYTQYF. The bases are TGCGCCAGCAGGGACCGGGACAGGGCACAGTATACGCAGTATTTT.